The 22 T cell receptor beta chains listed next were all sequenced from one sample in a study of blood T cell repertoires in COVID-19. Here immunoSEQ multiplex PCR was the method, and the copy in TCRdb shows in-frame clones only, minus some. The table has about 220,000 clones, roughly 84% seen once. Specimen: peripheral blood. Receptor source: a man aged 35-49 years who had recovered from COVID-19.

The chain is built from TRBV4-3 and TRBJ2-2; a possible D gene is TRBD1 (6 bases). The CDR3 consists of 17 residues. The germline gives CDR1 LGHNA, CDR2 YSLEER. V was clipped by 0 bases and J by 3 bases, with 14 bases between them. The CDR3 loop reads CASSQDSNRDHTGELFF. The DNA of the CDR3 is TGCGCCAGCAGCCAAGATTCGAACAGGGATCACACCGGGGAGCTGTTTTTT.

This clone is a singleton in its sample. The rearrangement uses TRBV15 and TRBJ1-6, with D possibly TRBD1 on 5 matching bases. The V end was cut by 3 bases, the J end by 4 bases, with 13 bases between. Germline V gene lookup returns CDR1 LNHNV and CDR2 YYDKDF (reference sequence). CDR3 size: 16 residues. This CDR3 reads CATSRDTTTYNSPLHF. For the CDR3, the DNA is TGTGCCACCAGCAGGGACACAACGACATATAATTCACCCCTCCACTTT.

CDR3 sequence: CASSGPGQMNTEAFF. As DNA, the CDR3 is TGTGCCAGCAGCGGACCGGGACAGATGAACACTGAAGCTTTCTTT. J is TRBJ1-1 and V is TRBV5-4; 7 bases match TRBD1. CDR1 and CDR2 from the germline V gene are SGHNT and YYREEE (reference sequence). The CDR3 runs 15 residues. Losses at the gene ends were 4 bases for V and 0 bases for J; bases not matched to a gene: 6.

V and J are TRBV3-1 (or the pseudogene TRBV3-2) and TRBJ2-6; no firm D call. The CDR3 consists of 15 residues. Trimming left V 3 bases short and J 4 bases short, with 10 bases between. CDR1 and CDR2 (germline): LGHDT, YNNKEL (reference sequence). The chain's CDR3 is CASSHSLRGANVLTF. For the CDR3, the DNA is TGTGCCAGCAGCCACAGCTTGAGGGGGGCCAACGTCCTGACTTTC.

The rearrangement links TRBV30 to TRBJ2-3; D is unresolved. The CDR3 totals 12 residues. CDR1 and CDR2 (germline): GTSNPN, SVGIG (reference sequence). Trimming pared 4 bases from V and 5 bases from J, leaving 10 bases between. DNA for the CDR3: TGTGCCTGGACCTTACAGTTAGATACGCAGTATTTT. Protein sequence: CAWTLQLDTQYF. Drawing the rest from reference TRBV30 and TRBJ2-3, the complete variable domain is SQTIHQWPATLVQPVGSPLSLECTVEGTSNPNLYWYRQAAGRGLQLLFYSVGIGQISSEVPQNLSASRPQDRQFILSSKKLLLSDSGFYLCAWTLQLDTQYFGPGTRLTVL.

In its sample, this clone was seen once. The gene calls are TRBV30 and TRBJ2-3; TRBD1 might be the D (5 bases). The V and J ends lost 3 bases and 4 bases respectively, with 14 bases between them. CDR1 GTSNPN and CDR2 SVGIG come from the germline V gene (reference sequence). This CDR3 has 14 residues. For the CDR3, the DNA is TGTGCCTGGAGCGTAGGGGTCAGCCCAGATACGCAGTATTTT. Translated, it gives CAWSVGVSPDTQYF. The variable domain in full, completed from reference TRBV30 and TRBJ2-3, reads SQTIHQWPATLVQPVGSPLSLECTVEGTSNPNLYWYRQAAGRGLQLLFYSVGIGQISSEVPQNLSASRPQDRQFILSSKKLLLSDSGFYLCAWSVGVSPDTQYFGPGTRLTVL.

The rearrangement links TRBV10-2 to TRBJ2-1; a possible D gene is TRBD2 (5 bases). This CDR3 is built from 15 residues. V was shortened by 3 bases and J by 3 bases, with 12 bases between the two germline ends. CDR1 is WSHSY, CDR2 SAAADI, per germline. Here the CDR3 reads CASSDGSSGYNEQFF. CDR3 DNA: TGCGCCAGCAGTGATGGGAGTAGTGGCTACAATGAGCAGTTCTTC.

The CDR3 DNA reads as TGTGCCAGCAGCTTAATCCCGCTACTATATGGCTACACCTTC. Amino acids: CASSLIPLLYGYTF. The chain employs TRBV11-2 and TRBJ1-2, with D hard to call. Trimming took 2 bases from V and 5 from J, leaving 12 bases between them. Germline V gives CDR1 SGHAT, CDR2 FQNNGV. CDR3 size: 14 residues.

The chain recombines TRBV7-2 with TRBJ1-1, with D maybe TRBD1 (5 bases). The germline V gene encodes CDR1 SGHTA and CDR2 FQGNSA. The V end was cut by 3 bases, the J end by 7 bases, with 15 bases between. This CDR3 contains 14 residues. The CDR3 spells CASSLSGTGHEAFF. DNA for the CDR3: TGTGCCAGCAGCTTGAGCGGGACGGGGCATGAAGCTTTCTTT.

Points on this clone: This sample includes further DNA sequences coding for the same CDR3. V is TRBV6-6 and J is TRBJ1-2, with D tentatively TRBD1 (5 bases). The CDR3 is made up of 15 amino acids. V lost 6 bases to trimming and J lost 1 base, with 15 bases between them. Germline-derived CDR1 and CDR2 are MNHNY and SVGAGI (reference sequence). The CDR3 reads CASRPDSNLNYGYTF. CDR3 coding DNA: TGTGCCAGCAGACCAGACAGTAACCTTAACTATGGCTACACCTTC.

V is TRBV30 and J is TRBJ1-2; a weak D match, TRBD1 (6 bases). V lost 3 bases to trimming and J lost 7 bases, with 18 bases between them. This CDR3 spans 14 amino acids. Germline V gene lookup returns CDR1 GTSNPN and CDR2 SVGIG (reference sequence). The CDR3 nucleotides are TGTGCCTGGAGGGTCGCAGGGGCTAAGGTTGGCTACACCTTC. Protein product: CAWRVAGAKVGYTF.

The V and J genes are TRBV6-2 or TRBV6-3 and TRBJ1-1; a weak D match, TRBD1 (6 bases). The germline V gene has CDR1 MNHEY and CDR2 SVGEGT. This CDR3 is 17 amino acids long. V lost 2 bases to trimming and J lost 2 bases, with 18 bases between them. The CDR3 sequence is CASSYPITRTANTEAFF. CDR3 DNA sequence: TGTGCCAGCAGTTACCCTATAACAAGGACAGCCAACACTGAAGCTTTCTTT.

The CDR3 region has the DNA TGTGCCAGCAAACTGAGTCACAATGAGCAGTTCTTC. Its protein product is CASKLSHNEQFF. The V call is TRBV28, the J call TRBJ2-1; D unresolved. The CDR3 contains 12 residues. Trimming stripped 7 bases from V and 5 bases from J, with 9 bases between. The germline CDR1 and CDR2 sequences are MDHEN and SYDVKM.

The CDR3 DNA reads TGCGCCAGCAGTCAATGGGTCAGGGAGGACTATGGCTACACCTTC. It yields the protein CASSQWVREDYGYTF. This chain connects TRBV23-1 to TRBJ1-2; possible D gene TRBD1, 5 bases. TRBV23-1 is identified as an open reading frame with a role that is uncertain. V lost 1 base and J 3 bases, leaving 12 bases between the germline ends. The CDR3 has 15 amino acids.

V gene TRBV18 combines with J gene TRBJ1-1, with unresolved D. Trimming shortened V by 2 bases and J by 4 bases, and 8 bases separated the two germline ends. Germline V CDR1 and CDR2: KGHSH, LQKENI. The CDR3 loop spans 13 amino acids. The CDR3 region is CASSPLEGTEAFF. The CDR3 bases are TGTGCCAGCTCACCATTGGAGGGCACTGAAGCTTTCTTT.

The rearrangement uses TRBV4-3 and TRBJ2-1, with 7 bases matching TRBD2. After removal of 1 base from V and 7 bases from J, the junction contained 1 base not matched to a gene. The germline V gene encodes CDR1 LGHNA and CDR2 YSLEER. There are 13 residues in the CDR3. CDR3 coding DNA: TGCGCCAGCAGCCAAGGGACTAGGAATGAGCAGTTCTTC. This encodes CASSQGTRNEQFF.

The chain couples TRBV5-6 to TRBJ1-2; a weak D match, TRBD1 (5 bases). The CDR3 is 15 amino acids. V lost 0 bases, J lost 6 bases, and 15 bases lay in between. Germline loops: CDR1 SGHDT, CDR2 YYEEEE. CDR3 sequence (DNA): TGTGCCAGCAGCTTGGTAGGGACTCGCAGCCATGGCTACACCTTC. Translating it yields CASSLVGTRSHGYTF.

The rearrangement joins TRBV11-3 to TRBJ1-4; D gene uncertain. There are 14 residues in the CDR3. Per germline, CDR1 SGHNT and CDR2 YENEEA. Between the trimmed V and J ends, which lost 1 base and 7 bases, there was a span of 10 bases. The CDR3 nucleotides are TGTGCCAGCAGCTTAGGGCAGTCGTTTGAAAAACTGTTTTTT. Amino acid sequence: CASSLGQSFEKLFF.

Of note for this clone: Within the sample, other DNA sequences also encode this same CDR3. The V gene is TRBV7-2, the J gene TRBJ2-7, with D perhaps TRBD2 (6 bases). Germline V lookup: CDR1 SGHTA, CDR2 FQGNSA. Trimming shortened V by 3 bases and J by 6 bases, and 12 bases separated the two germline ends. The CDR3 runs 13 residues. This CDR3 is CASSFGGIGEQYF. CDR3 sequence (DNA): TGTGCCAGCAGCTTTGGGGGGATAGGCGAGCAGTACTTC.

The rearrangement uses TRBV29-1 and TRBJ1-1; 8 bases line up with TRBD1. The germline V gene encodes CDR1 SQVTM and CDR2 ANQGSEA. This CDR3 has 10 residues. V was clipped by 3 bases and J by 11 bases; unmatched bases: 2. CDR3: CSVETGVAFF. Written as DNA, the CDR3 is TGCAGCGTTGAGACAGGGGTGGCTTTCTTT.

This clone has just one count. The CDR3 sequence: CASSSERKTGELFF. Here the CDR3 DNA reads TGTGCCAGCAGTAGTGAGCGGAAGACCGGGGAGCTGTTTTTT. The chain has TRBV6-5 and TRBJ2-2, with D possibly TRBD2 on 5 matching bases. Trimming cost V 5 bases and J 5 bases, with 12 bases left between them. CDR1 is MNHEY, CDR2 SVGAGI, per germline. This CDR3 contains 14 residues.

The chain is built from TRBV7-7 and TRBJ2-7, with D perhaps TRBD2 (6 bases). V was shortened by 5 bases and J by 5 bases, with 16 bases between the two germline ends. This CDR3 region has 14 residues. Germline CDR1 reads SSHAT; CDR2 reads FNYEAQ (reference sequence). CDR3 coding DNA: TGTGCCAGCAGCCCTCGGGGGAGTGGGGACGAGCAGTACTTC. Its translation: CASSPRGSGDEQYF.